The subject of this entry is one T cell receptor (beta chain). Its specificity is unknown. The sample comes from a study of siplizumab effects on memory and regulatory T cells. Overall study results and limits: Unstimulated subset assignment was obtained for only a minor fraction of alloreactive clones. It was never confirmed that proliferating Tregs from siplizumab cultures were suppressive. Memory T cells appeared less diverse than naive cells, which seemed to contribute substantially to alloresponse.

Sequencing of each sample assayed approximately 110,000 TCR templates. The repertoire was sequenced with immunoSEQ multiplex PCR; TCRdb's copy has only in-frame clones and lacks some. Of about 82,000 clones listed, roughly 87% are singletons. The junction had 4 bases not matched to a gene; V was cut back by 3 bases and J by 3 bases. The germline V gene encodes CDR1 LNHDA and CDR2 SQIVND (reference sequence). The CDR3 totals 15 residues. The V gene is TRBV19, the J gene TRBJ2-3; TRBD1 matches at 9 bases. Sequencing input: Tregs sorted from blood. The sequence derives from a human donor in good health. This chain's CDR3 is CASSIDRGTTDTQYF. The DNA for the CDR3 is TGTGCCAGTAGTATCGACAGGGGGACGACAGATACGCAGTATTTT.